This T cell receptor beta chain was observed in a study of T cells after yellow fever vaccination (dated by TCRdb to between 2018 and 2021). Concerning the study at large: The SMART-Seq v4 Ultra Low Input RNA kit was used to prepare libraries from fractions with low cell numbers. To track T-cell clones before and after primary and booster YFV17D yellow fever vaccination, bulk TCR alpha and beta repertoires were sequenced longitudinally. Two healthy male donors, one aged 18 to 30 and one aged 30 to 40 years, were included in the cohort. Bulk PBMC replicates and cell subsets were isolated from blood drawn at multiple timepoints before and after both primary and secondary immunization. What the authors observed across the whole study: Computational filtering was required because FACS-sorted repertoires could contain abundant contaminating clonotypes from the bulk population. A small fraction of clonotypes showed up in both the CD4 and CD8 compartments, probably as a result of convergent recombination. The secondary T-cell response was weaker than the primary response but faster, peaking on day 5 instead of day 15. Because only two donors were included in the study, the extent to which the findings can be generalized is limited. Most clones expanded after primary vaccination (almost 98% of CD4 and roughly 91% of CD8) were re-detected after the booster, suggesting that broad memory maintenance occurred.

Synthesis of TCR cDNA relied on 5'RACE template switching, a step that introduced a universal primer site along with unique molecular identifiers. cDNA synthesis was primed from both the TCR alpha and TCR beta constant segments. Libraries were amplified in two PCR steps, with sample barcodes and sequencing adapters added in the second step. Sequencing of libraries was performed on Illumina HiSeq 2500 (2x100 bp) or NovaSeq (2x150 bp). Under the source paper's analysis protocol: Reads were demultiplexed and collapsed into UMI consensus sequences with MIGEC, and V(D)J alignment was performed with MiXCR. Vaccine-responding clonotypes were defined with edgeR using replicate PBMC samples, requiring FDR below 0.01 and a log2 fold change above 5 up to day 15. Each bulk clonotype received a CD4 or CD8 identity based on whether the sequenced CD4 or CD8 repertoire contained that clonotype at higher abundance. TCRdb took the public reads, trimmed them with fastp at Q25, ran MiXCR for clone calling and kept in-frame beta chains. When rows share a CDR3 protein, they turn into one entry using the most common DNA and genes. These V and J calls originate from TCRdb's pipeline instead of the authors' own analysis. The sample yields around 590,000 distinct CDR3 sequences; around 12% were counted once. Clones ranked in the top ten supply 14% to 15% of the sample.

This clonotype has a handful of counts. The specificity of this receptor is unknown. No much larger clone exists at a distance of one base, and base qualities are not known. The treatment or condition label for this specimen denotes: live attenuated yellow fever vaccine strain. At each blood-draw timepoint, two biological replicates of bulk PBMCs were obtained. PBMCs were isolated from peripheral blood using a standard Ficoll-Paque protocol. TriZol was used to extract RNA from bulk PBMCs, CD4 and CD8 fractions, and dextramer-positive and dextramer-negative fractions. CDR1 and CDR2 are drawn from the germline V gene: SGHTA, FQGNSA. Trimming takes 7 bases off V and 9 bases off J; junction bases not matched to a gene: 10. The CDR3, from cysteine to phenylalanine, totals 15 residues. CDR3 DNA only is kept here, 45 bases in frame from base 1.

This material consisted of PBMCs, taken on the day of the yellow fever booster vaccination. The receptor chain draws on TRBV7-2 and TRBJ1-6, with 9 junctional bases fitting TRBD1. The clonotype originates from a man aged 25 to 40 who received the YFV17D yellow fever vaccine. The CDR3 has the sequence CASTPGGQGGSPLHF. The DNA is TGTGCCAGCACCCCAGGGGGACAGGGAGGTTCACCCCTCCACTTT.